A single T cell receptor beta chain is shown here with its context. This entry is derived from a study of PD-L1 blockade in urothelial cancer. Study-wide context: Bladder-origin urothelial cancer in males covered about 85% of the 29 patients. Samples came from 3 weeks, at the second dose, and 6 weeks into treatment.

The CDR3 loop spans 12 amino acids. V lost 8 bases to trimming and J lost 5 bases, with 10 bases between them. Germline V gives CDR1 MDHEN, CDR2 SYDVKM. Time point specified: peripheral blood 6 weeks after treatment start. The assay was immunoSEQ multiplex PCR, and TCRdb's table has in-frame clones only and misses some. Of tens of thousands of clones in the sample, under 90% were seen once. V and J are TRBV28 and TRBJ2-1; D is unresolved. Sequencing was performed on PBMCs, taken around atezolizumab (anti-PD-L1) treatment. The receptor comes from a man in his 70s with urothelial cancer. Here the CDR3 reads CASLDTNNEQFF. CDR3 nucleotides: TGTGCCAGCCTCGACACGAACAATGAGCAGTTCTTC.